This is a list of T cell receptor beta chains from one sample in a study of T cells after yellow fever vaccination. TCRdb called the 5' RACE reads again in MiXCR, with one record for every CDR3 protein. The repertoire holds 200,000 to 300,000 distinct CDR3 sequences, roughly 6.2% seen once, with 1.1% in the top ten. The specimen was CD4+ T cells sorted from PBMCs, collected on the day of the yellow fever booster vaccination. All receptors come from a man aged 25-45 years who received the YFV17D yellow fever vaccine. CDR3s include the opening cysteine and the closing phenylalanine or tryptophan.

V gene	CDR3 protein
TRBV15	CATEKGQLNSNQPQHF
TRBV21-1	CASSPKQGAYQPQHF
TRBV14	CASSPLLRGYTGELFF
TRBV5-1	CASSPERGNQFF
TRBV11-2	CASSLDPGGYTQYF
TRBV12-3/TRBV12-4	CASRLLAGGSYEQYF
TRBV10-3	CAIRPGRHMNTEAFF
TRBV5-1	CASSLGGARTEAFF
TRBV5-5	CASSSGPPGANYGYTF
TRBV6-1	CASSPRSRHGRGGNEQFF
TRBV12-3/TRBV12-4	CASSLGLAGSLQFF
TRBV5-1	CASSSDRNTDTQYF
TRBV20-1	CSASRGSPDREQYF
TRBV20-1	CSARFRNTEAFF
TRBV27	CASSLLGTNTEAFF
TRBV10-3	CAIRNGQANQPQHF
TRBV5-1	CASSRTGGSWVMNEQFF
TRBV7-2	CATTSGRAPYEQYF
TRBV11-2	CASSLESSGNTIYF
TRBV20-1	CSALIGGETQYF
TRBV5-6	CASSPMLGTGVESNQPQHF
TRBV11-2	CASSLDGGPGTGDSPLHF
TRBV12-3/TRBV12-4	CASSRGASGNTIYF
TRBV5-1	CASSWEGRDIQYF
TRBV29-1	CSAREYEDTQYF
TRBV7-2	CASSLRLAGVGDTQYF